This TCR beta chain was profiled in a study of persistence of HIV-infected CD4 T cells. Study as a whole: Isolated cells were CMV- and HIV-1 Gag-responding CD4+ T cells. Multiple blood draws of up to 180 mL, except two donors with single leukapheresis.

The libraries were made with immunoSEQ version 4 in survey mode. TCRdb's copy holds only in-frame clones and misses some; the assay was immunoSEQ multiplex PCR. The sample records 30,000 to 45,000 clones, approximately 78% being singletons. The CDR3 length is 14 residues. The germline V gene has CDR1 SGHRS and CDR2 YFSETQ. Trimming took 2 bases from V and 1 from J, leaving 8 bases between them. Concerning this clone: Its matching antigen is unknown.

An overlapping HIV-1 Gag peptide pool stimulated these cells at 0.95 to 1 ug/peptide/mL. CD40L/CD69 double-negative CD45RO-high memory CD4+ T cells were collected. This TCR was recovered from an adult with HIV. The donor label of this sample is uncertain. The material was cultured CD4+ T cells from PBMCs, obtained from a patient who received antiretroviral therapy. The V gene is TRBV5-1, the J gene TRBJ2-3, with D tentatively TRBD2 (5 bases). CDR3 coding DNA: TGCGCCAGCAGCTTAGAGGGCCGCACAGATACGCAGTATTTT. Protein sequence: CASSLEGRTDTQYF. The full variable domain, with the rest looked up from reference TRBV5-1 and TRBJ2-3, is KAGVTQTPRYLIKTRGQQVTLSCSPISGHRSVSWYQQTPGQGLQFLFEYFSETQRNKGNFPGRFSGRQFSNSRSEMNVSTLELGDSALYLCASSLEGRTDTQYFGPGTRLTVL.